The 28 T cell receptor beta chains presented below share a single source sample, sequenced in a study of T-cell memory formation after mild COVID-19. TCRdb passed the 5' RACE reads through MiXCR, listing each CDR3 protein once. Found here are some 13,000 distinct CDR3 sequences, about 12% of them singletons; the top ten hold about 45%. Sequenced sample: PBMCs or a T cell subset sorted from them (not recorded which). The receptors originated from an adult woman who had mild COVID-19 (a few samples of this study predate the infection). Cell type and time point are not known.

This clonotype was detected many times. The chain joins TRBV25-1 to TRBJ2-7, with 7 bases matching TRBD1. Trimming took 4 bases from V and 3 from J; bases not matched to a gene: 12. Germline CDR1 reads MGHDK; CDR2 reads SYGVNS. The CDR3 runs 16 residues. The CDR3 sequence: CASSGQTGTFLYEQYF. The CDR3 region has the DNA TGTGCCAGCAGTGGTCAGACAGGGACCTTCCTCTACGAGCAGTACTTC.

This clonotype qualifies as medium-sized. The genes are TRBV5-4 and TRBJ2-1; D is ambiguous. The germline gives CDR1 SGHNT, CDR2 YYREEE (reference sequence). V dropped 3 bases and J dropped 3 bases, with 13 bases sitting between them. The CDR3 loop spans 15 amino acids. Written as DNA, the CDR3 is TGTGCCAGCAGCTCCCCCGAGGCGAGCTACAATGAGCAGTTCTTC. It yields the protein CASSSPEASYNEQFF.

This clonotype was observed at least ten times. V is TRBV6-5 and J is TRBJ2-2, with a tentative D call TRBD1 (5 bases). CDR1 and CDR2 from the germline V gene are MNHEY and SVGAGI. The CDR3 sequence is 15 residues long. Trimming shortened V by 4 bases and J by 4 bases, and 13 bases separated the two germline ends. CDR3: CASSSATTGTGELFF. Written as DNA, the CDR3 is TGTGCCAGCAGTTCCGCGACAACAGGCACCGGGGAGCTGTTTTTT.

This rearrangement joins TRBV7-9 to TRBJ2-7, with 12 bases aligning to TRBD2. The CDR3 length is 17 residues. Germline CDR1 is SEHNR and CDR2 is FQNEAQ (reference sequence). Trimming at V came to 1 base and at J to 1 base, leaving 5 bases not matched to a gene. The CDR3 reads CASSLGGLAGWSYEQYF. CDR3 in DNA: TGTGCCAGCAGCTTAGGAGGACTAGCGGGGTGGTCCTACGAGCAGTACTTC.

This clonotype was detected many times. The CDR3 nucleotides are TGTGCCAGCAGCTTAATCGGGACTTCTAATGAGCAGTTCTTC. It yields the protein CASSLIGTSNEQFF. This chain uses TRBV7-8 with TRBJ2-1; D is possibly TRBD2 (6 bases). V was shortened by 2 bases and J by 7 bases, with 12 bases between the two germline ends. Germline loops: CDR1 SGHVS, CDR2 FQNEAQ. The CDR3 is 14 residues long.

The chain couples TRBV28 to TRBJ2-3; 7 positions agree with TRBD1. The J segment lost 4 bases and the V segment lost 5 bases, leaving 9 bases of the junction unmatched. The CDR3 sequence is 15 residues long. Germline V gives CDR1 MDHEN, CDR2 SYDVKM. The CDR3 nucleotides read TGTGCCAGCAGTAGGACAGGAATGTCCCCAGATACGCAGTATTTT. Its protein product is CASSRTGMSPDTQYF.

The table lists this clonotype with many counts. The gene calls are TRBV7-2 and TRBJ2-1; 12 bases fit TRBD2. The CDR3 has 20 amino acids. J gave up 8 bases and V 4 bases, and 21 bases lay outside the gene matches. Germline lookup yields CDR1 SGHTA and CDR2 FQGNSA. In nucleotides, the CDR3 is TGTGCCAGCAGCTCCCGCCCGGCCTCTAGCGGGAGGGCCGGTTATGATGAGCAGTTCTTC. It is translated as CASSSRPASSGRAGYDEQFF.

This clonotype was observed once. With a much larger clone just one base away, this may be a read error. The chain recombines TRBV4-1 with TRBJ1-4, with D possibly being TRBD1 (5 bases). From germline, CDR1 is MGHRA and CDR2 YSYEKL. This CDR3 region has 16 residues. CDR3 sequence reads: CASSQALGRGNEKLIF. The DNA of the CDR3 is TGCGCCAGCAGCCAAGCCCTCGGGAGGGGTAATGAAAAACTGATTTTT.

The sample holds many counts of this clonotype. The rearrangement links TRBV29-1 to TRBJ2-6; tentative D call: TRBD1 (5 bases). The V end was cut by 6 bases, the J end by 3 bases, with 12 bases between. This CDR3 is 14 amino acids long. Germline V gene sequence: CDR1 SQVTM, CDR2 ANQGSEA. CDR3: CSVAGQSGANVLTF. Here the CDR3 DNA reads TGCAGCGTAGCAGGACAAAGTGGGGCCAACGTCCTGACTTTC.

This clonotype was picked up many times. V usage is TRBV5-5 and J usage is TRBJ1-2; 8 bases align to TRBD1. The length of the CDR3 is 15 residues. J was trimmed by 5 bases and V by 4 bases; bases with no gene match: 10. Germline V gene lookup returns CDR1 SGHKS and CDR2 YYEKEE (reference sequence). CDR3 DNA: TGTGCCAGCAGCCTTACAGGGGGGAGAGAGTATGGCTACACCTTC. Translating gives CASSLTGGREYGYTF.

This clonotype was counted at least ten times. The J gene is TRBJ2-6, the V gene TRBV7-9, with D possibly being TRBD1 (6 bases). Trimming removed 2 bases at V and 2 bases at J, with 19 bases between. Looked up from germline, CDR1 is SEHNR and CDR2 is FQNEAQ (reference sequence). This CDR3 spans 19 amino acids. CDR3 sequence: CASSLRGSYKLTGANVLTF. The DNA for the CDR3 is TGTGCCAGCAGCTTAAGGGGGTCTTATAAGTTGACTGGGGCCAACGTCCTGACTTTC.

This clonotype was detected ten times or more. V gene TRBV20-1 combines with J gene TRBJ2-7; D is uncertain. Deletions cut 0 bases from V and 2 bases from J, with 17 bases between. The CDR3 runs 16 residues. Germline loops: CDR1 DFQATT, CDR2 SNEGSKA (reference sequence). The CDR3 loop reads CSARDPIGPNAYEQYF. CDR3 in DNA: TGCAGTGCTAGAGATCCTATCGGTCCGAACGCCTACGAGCAGTACTTC.

This clonotype was recorded many times. The rearrangement uses TRBV4-2 and TRBJ2-7; 7 nucleotides match TRBD2. V was pared by 4 bases and J by 4 bases, with 10 bases of the junction left unmatched. From germline, CDR1 is LGHNA and CDR2 YNFKEQ. The CDR3 contains 15 residues. CDR3 loop: CASSPGLGLFYEQYF. For the CDR3, the DNA is TGTGCCAGCAGCCCTGGACTAGGACTTTTTTACGAGCAGTACTTC.

This clonotype was recorded a few times. One base away lies a much larger clone, so this may be a sequencing read error. V and J are TRBV6-2 or TRBV6-3 and TRBJ2-7; D possibly corresponds to TRBD2 (5 bases). In germline, CDR1 is MNHEY, CDR2 SVGEGT. The CDR3 consists of 15 residues. Trimming pared 5 bases from V and 5 bases from J, leaving 19 bases between. The CDR3 region has the DNA TGTGCCAGCAGTACCTCGTCCCGGGGTACCGACGAGCAGTACTTC. The encoded protein is CASSTSSRGTDEQYF.

At least ten counts were recorded for this clonotype. CDR3 nucleotides: TGTGCCAGCAGTCGGACGGACGAGCAGTACTTC. Translated: CASSRTDEQYF. The chain recombines TRBV12-3 or TRBV12-4 with TRBJ2-7; D gene uncertain. The CDR3 is 11 amino acids. Deletions cut 5 bases from V and 5 bases from J, with 7 bases between.

This clonotype was seen ten or more times. The chain uses TRBV20-1 and TRBJ1-1, with a weak D call TRBD1 (6 bases). Trimming removed 5 bases from V and 0 bases from J, with 19 bases in between. The germline V gene encodes CDR1 DFQATT and CDR2 SNEGSKA (reference sequence). This CDR3 is built from 16 residues. CDR3 nucleotide sequence: TGCAGTGCTCCAGACGGGACACCATCACTGAACACTGAAGCTTTCTTT. Translation gives CSAPDGTPSLNTEAFF.

This clonotype was observed at least ten times. The chain employs TRBV11-3 and TRBJ2-2; TRBD2 agrees at 13 bases. Trimming cost V 3 bases and J 5 bases; bases outside gene matches: 9. Looked up from germline, CDR1 is SGHNT and CDR2 is YENEEA. The CDR3 runs to 18 residues. The CDR3 loop reads CASSFDGLAGEGTGELFF. CDR3 sequence (DNA): TGTGCCAGCAGCTTTGATGGACTAGCGGGAGAAGGGACCGGGGAGCTGTTTTTT.

This clonotype came up many times. This CDR3 is CASSSLRGQNQPQHF. The CDR3 nucleotides read TGTGCCAGTAGTAGCCTCCGGGGCCAGAATCAGCCCCAGCATTTT. The chain links TRBV19 to TRBJ1-5; D is possibly TRBD1 (5 bases). The CDR3 extends over 15 amino acids. The ends were cut back, 4 bases at V and 4 bases at J, with 14 bases in the middle. The germline V gene has CDR1 LNHDA and CDR2 SQIVND (reference sequence).

This clonotype has ten or more counts. V gene TRBV27 combines with J gene TRBJ1-4, with D unresolved. V was cut by 5 bases and J by 7 bases, with 20 bases left in between. The CDR3 sequence is 16 residues long. CDR1 MNHEY and CDR2 SMNVEV come from the germline V gene (reference sequence). The DNA for the CDR3 is TGTGCCAGCAGTCAACCAGGACTCGGGGAAAGTGAAAAACTGTTTTTT. Protein sequence: CASSQPGLGESEKLFF.

At least ten counts were recorded for this clonotype. The V and J genes are TRBV18 and TRBJ1-5, with 9 bases matching TRBD1. The V segment lost 2 bases and the J segment 7 bases; nucleotides outside the gene matches: 6. The CDR3 extends over 15 amino acids. Germline CDR1 reads KGHSH; CDR2 reads LQKENI. The CDR3 loop reads CASSPGGQGHQPQHF. The CDR3 nucleotides are TGTGCCAGCTCACCAGGGGGACAGGGTCACCAGCCCCAGCATTTT. The complete variable domain, with remaining parts taken from reference TRBV18 and TRBJ1-5, reads NAGVMQNPRHLVRRRGQEARLRCSPMKGHSHVYWYRQLPEEGLKFMVYLQKENIIDESGMPKERFSAEFPKEGPSILRIQQVVRGDSAAYFCASSPGGQGHQPQHFGDGTRLSIL.

The sample holds many counts of this clonotype. The chain couples TRBV7-2 to TRBJ1-5, with 11 bases identical to TRBD1. The CDR3 contains 17 residues. Germline CDR1 SGHTA, CDR2 FQGNSA. Unmatched junction bases numbered 9, after V lost 1 base and J lost 7 bases. In DNA form, the CDR3 reads TGTGCCAGCAGCTTAGAGAGGACAGGGGGCGCGGCGCAGCCCCAGCATTTT. Translating gives CASSLERTGGAAQPQHF. Supplemented by reference TRBV7-2 and TRBJ1-5, the full variable domain reads GAGVSQSPSNKVTEKGKDVELRCDPISGHTALYWYRQSLGQGLEFLIYFQGNSAPDKSGLPSDRFSAERTGGSVSTLTIQRTQQEDSAVYLCASSLERTGGAAQPQHFGDGTRLSIL.

This clonotype was seen at least ten times. The chain has TRBV20-1 and TRBJ1-5; TRBD1 is a possible D gene (6 bases). The CDR3 has 16 amino acids. The V and J ends lost 0 bases and 5 bases respectively, with 17 bases between them. The V gene's germline CDR1 is DFQATT and CDR2 SNEGSKA (reference sequence). DNA for the CDR3: TGCAGTGCTAGAGAGGAGAACGGACAGTTTCATCAGCCCCAGCATTTT. It yields the protein CSAREENGQFHQPQHF.

This clonotype was observed many times. This rearrangement joins TRBV7-6 to TRBJ2-7, with 9 bases matching TRBD1. Trimming took 5 bases from V and 5 from J; bases not matched to a gene: 10. Germline assignment: CDR1 SGHVS and CDR2 FNYEAQ. The CDR3 has 15 amino acids. CDR3 protein: CASSPPDRGFHEQYF. The CDR3 DNA reads TGTGCCAGCAGCCCTCCGGACAGGGGTTTCCACGAGCAGTACTTC.

This clonotype was seen ten or more times. The chain recombines TRBV7-9 with TRBJ2-1, with TRBD1 identical over 8 bases. Looked up from germline, CDR1 is SEHNR and CDR2 is FQNEAQ (reference sequence). The CDR3 is made up of 19 amino acids. With V trimmed by 2 bases and J by 7 bases, 19 bases remained unmatched. CDR3: CASSLPLVGSWTGRNEQFF. CDR3 nucleotide sequence: TGTGCCAGCAGCTTACCTCTTGTTGGGTCGTGGACAGGGAGGAATGAGCAGTTCTTC.

This clonotype was seen at least ten times. The rearrangement uses TRBV6-2 or TRBV6-3 and TRBJ1-1; D not resolved. In germline, CDR1 is MNHEY, CDR2 SVGEGT. V was trimmed by 8 bases and J by 1 base, leaving 11 bases between them. The CDR3 sequence is 13 residues long. The CDR3 nucleotides read TGTGCCAGCGGTTTATCGGCGAACACTGAAGCTTTCTTT. It specifies CASGLSANTEAFF.

There are a few counts of this clonotype. The chain employs TRBV10-3 and TRBJ2-7; D is perhaps TRBD2 (6 bases). Germline CDR1 reads ENHRY; CDR2 reads SYGVKD. The CDR3 extends over 15 amino acids. V was shortened by 3 bases and J by 3 bases, with 15 bases between the two germline ends. The CDR3 DNA reads TGTGCCATCAGTGACCCGGGACTTCCTAACTACGAGCAGTACTTC. Translating it yields CAISDPGLPNYEQYF.

This clonotype appeared many times. CDR3: CSGELANEQFF. CDR3 nucleotides: TGCAGCGGGGAGCTAGCAAATGAGCAGTTCTTC. The rearrangement links TRBV29-1 to TRBJ2-1; D might be TRBD2 (5 bases). The germline V and J ends were trimmed by 7 bases and 7 bases, with 11 bases remaining between them. The CDR3 is 11 amino acids. Germline V lookup: CDR1 SQVTM, CDR2 ANQGSEA.

The V call is TRBV20-1, the J call TRBJ2-5; 10 positions match TRBD2. The CDR3 has 14 amino acids. J gave up 5 bases and V 3 bases, and 6 bases lay outside the gene matches. Germline CDR1 and CDR2: DFQATT and SNEGSKA (reference sequence). The CDR3: CSARLAGGRETQYF. CDR3 nucleotide sequence: TGCAGTGCTAGGTTAGCGGGAGGTAGGGAGACCCAGTACTTC.